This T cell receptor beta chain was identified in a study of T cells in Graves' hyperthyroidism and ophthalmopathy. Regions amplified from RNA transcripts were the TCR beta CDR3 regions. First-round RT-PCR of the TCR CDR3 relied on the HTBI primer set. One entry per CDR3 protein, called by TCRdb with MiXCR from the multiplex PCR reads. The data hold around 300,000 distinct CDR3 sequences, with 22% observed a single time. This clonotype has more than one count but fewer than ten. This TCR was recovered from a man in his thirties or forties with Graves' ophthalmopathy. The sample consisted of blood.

The CDR3 DNA reads TGCGCCAGCAGCCGCCTCCCGGGACCCAAGGTTGCAGATACGCAGTATTTT. This gives the protein CASSRLPGPKVADTQYF. V is TRBV4-1 and J is TRBJ2-3; TRBD1 or TRBD2 may be the D gene (5 bases each). V gave up 4 bases and J gave up 4 bases, with 21 bases separating them. The CDR3 totals 17 residues. The germline V gene has CDR1 MGHRA and CDR2 YSYEKL.